This T cell receptor beta chain was sequenced in a study of identical twins. Findings of the study overall: Zero-insertion analyses might be partly confounded by invariant T cells like MAIT and iNKT. Compared with unrelated sharing, twin-shared out-of-frame alpha sequences had more low-probability sequences. Out-of-frame beta sequences exhibited a weaker degree of excess twin sharing.

This clonotype was counted at least ten times. Its antigen is as yet unknown. A template switching step contributed a universal primer site, while unique molecular identifiers were present in the cDNA. TCRdb re-called the 5' RACE reads with MiXCR, one entry per CDR3 protein. The data contain around 1.7 million distinct CDR3 sequences, 25% to 35% of them singletons. CDR1 MNHNY and CDR2 SVGAGI come from the germline V gene (reference sequence). Trimming cost V 8 bases and J 1 base, with 3 bases left between them. The CDR3 length is 11 residues. The chain joins TRBV6-6 to TRBJ2-1, with D unclear. The receptor's source is a newborn girl in good health. Input material: cord blood. The CDR3 is CASYSYNEQFF. The CDR3 nucleotides read TGTGCCAGCTATTCCTACAATGAGCAGTTCTTC.